This TCR beta chain is drawn from a study of cytomegalovirus exposure and HLA in healthy donors. Germline V gene sequence: CDR1 SGHRS, CDR2 YFSETQ. J was trimmed by 0 bases and V by 4 bases; bases with no gene match: 7. The CDR3 extends over 17 amino acids. The PCR used 60 Vbeta and 13 Jbeta primers. Method: immunoSEQ multiplex PCR; TCRdb's copy keeps in-frame clones and lacks some. This table holds about 180,000 clones, 80% found once. Sequencing was done on a sample of PBMCs. The sequence was collected from a woman under 40 in good health and CMV-seronegative. V usage is TRBV5-1 and J usage is TRBJ2-1; 10 nucleotides match TRBD2. The CDR3 loop reads CASSPYSSGGSYNEQFF. As DNA, the CDR3 is TGCGCCAGCAGCCCCTACTCTAGCGGGGGCTCCTACAATGAGCAGTTCTTC.